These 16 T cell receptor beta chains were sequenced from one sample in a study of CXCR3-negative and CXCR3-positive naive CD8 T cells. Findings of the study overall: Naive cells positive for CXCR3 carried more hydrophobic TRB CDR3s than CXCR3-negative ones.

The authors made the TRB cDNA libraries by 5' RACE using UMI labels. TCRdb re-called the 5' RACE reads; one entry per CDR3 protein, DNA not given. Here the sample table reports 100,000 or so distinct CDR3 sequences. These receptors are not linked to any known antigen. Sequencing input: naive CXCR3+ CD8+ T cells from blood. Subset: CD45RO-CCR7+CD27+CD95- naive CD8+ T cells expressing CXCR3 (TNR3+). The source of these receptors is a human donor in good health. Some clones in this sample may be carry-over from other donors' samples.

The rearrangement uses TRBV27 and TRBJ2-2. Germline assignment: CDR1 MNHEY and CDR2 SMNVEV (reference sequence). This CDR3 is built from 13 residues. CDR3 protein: CASTYLSTGELFF.

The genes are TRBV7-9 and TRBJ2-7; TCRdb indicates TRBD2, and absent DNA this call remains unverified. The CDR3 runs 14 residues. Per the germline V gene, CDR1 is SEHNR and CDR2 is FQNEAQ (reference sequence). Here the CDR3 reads CASSPGGAPYEQYF.

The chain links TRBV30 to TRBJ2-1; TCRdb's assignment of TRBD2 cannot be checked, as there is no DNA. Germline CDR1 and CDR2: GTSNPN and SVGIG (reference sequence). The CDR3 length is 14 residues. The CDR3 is CAWAAGGTVYEQFF.

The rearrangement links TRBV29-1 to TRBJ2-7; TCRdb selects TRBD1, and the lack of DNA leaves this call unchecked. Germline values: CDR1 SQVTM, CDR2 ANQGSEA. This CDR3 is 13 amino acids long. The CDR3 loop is CSVEDLRGDEQYF.

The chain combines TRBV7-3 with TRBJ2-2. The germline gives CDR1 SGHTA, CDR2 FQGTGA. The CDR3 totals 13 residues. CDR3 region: CASSLGLGGELFF.

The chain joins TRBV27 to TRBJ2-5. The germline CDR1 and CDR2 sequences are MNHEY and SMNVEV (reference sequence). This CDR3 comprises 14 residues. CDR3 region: CASSSYDAQETQYF.

CDR3 amino acids: CASSSGLAGGSSNEQFF. The chain uses TRBV27 and TRBJ2-1; without DNA, the TCRdb call of TRBD2 cannot be checked. This CDR3 has 17 residues. Germline V gene lookup returns CDR1 MNHEY and CDR2 SMNVEV (reference sequence).

CDR3 protein: CASSLWWNEQFF. V and J are TRBV28 and TRBJ2-1. This CDR3 region has 12 residues. The germline gives CDR1 MDHEN, CDR2 SYDVKM.

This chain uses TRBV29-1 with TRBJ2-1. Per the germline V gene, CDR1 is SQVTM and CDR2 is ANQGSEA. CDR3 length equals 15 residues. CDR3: CSVEVLGRDYNEQFF.

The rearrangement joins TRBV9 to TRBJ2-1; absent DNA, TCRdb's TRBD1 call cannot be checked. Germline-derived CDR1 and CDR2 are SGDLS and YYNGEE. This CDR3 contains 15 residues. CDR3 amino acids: CASSVGGGGYNEQFF.

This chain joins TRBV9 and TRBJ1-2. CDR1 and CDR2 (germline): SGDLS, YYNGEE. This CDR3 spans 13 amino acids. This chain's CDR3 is CASSAHQNYGYTF.

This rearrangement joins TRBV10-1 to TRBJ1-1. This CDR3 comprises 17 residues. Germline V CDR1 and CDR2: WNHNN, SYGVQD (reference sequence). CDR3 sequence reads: CASSDSGDGLMNTEAFF.

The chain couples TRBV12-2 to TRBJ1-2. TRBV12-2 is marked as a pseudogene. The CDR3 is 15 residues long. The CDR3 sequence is CPSRDMRAENYGYTF.

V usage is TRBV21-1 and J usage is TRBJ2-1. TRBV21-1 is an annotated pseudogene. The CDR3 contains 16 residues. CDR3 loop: CASSQHDPISYNEQFF.

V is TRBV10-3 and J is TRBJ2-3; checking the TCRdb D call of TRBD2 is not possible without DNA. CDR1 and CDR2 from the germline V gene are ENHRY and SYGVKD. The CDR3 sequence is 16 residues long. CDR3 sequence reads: CAIRGLAGGDTDTQYF.

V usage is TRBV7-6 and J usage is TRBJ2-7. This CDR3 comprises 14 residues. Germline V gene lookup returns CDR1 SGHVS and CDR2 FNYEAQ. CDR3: CASSLHRGSYEQYF.